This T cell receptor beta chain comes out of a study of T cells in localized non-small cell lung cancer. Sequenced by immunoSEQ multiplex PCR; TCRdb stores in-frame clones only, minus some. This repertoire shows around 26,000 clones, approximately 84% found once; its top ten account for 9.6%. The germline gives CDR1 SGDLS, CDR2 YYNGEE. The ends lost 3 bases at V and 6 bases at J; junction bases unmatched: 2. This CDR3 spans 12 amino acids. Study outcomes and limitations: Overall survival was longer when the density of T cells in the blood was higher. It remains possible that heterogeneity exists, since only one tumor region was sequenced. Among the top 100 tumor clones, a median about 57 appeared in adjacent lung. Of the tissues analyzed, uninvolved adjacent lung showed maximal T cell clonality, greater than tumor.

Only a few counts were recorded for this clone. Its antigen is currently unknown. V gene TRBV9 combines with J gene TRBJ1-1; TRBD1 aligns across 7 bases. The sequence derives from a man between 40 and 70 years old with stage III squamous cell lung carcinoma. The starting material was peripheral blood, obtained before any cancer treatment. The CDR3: CASSGTGAEAFF. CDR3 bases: TGTGCCAGCAGCGGCACAGGGGCTGAAGCTTTCTTT.